Reported below is one TCR beta chain. Germline values: CDR1 LNHNV, CDR2 YYDKDF (reference sequence). The CDR3 is 16 amino acids. V shed 3 bases, J shed 4 bases, and the junction held 10 bases outside the gene matches. Authors' methods: Nucleated cell number was recorded as an estimate derived from reference gene primer amplification. TCRdb's table, derived via immunoSEQ multiplex PCR, lists solely in-frame clones and lacks some. Clone size and V and J calls were adopted from that table, with D and trimming inferred from the DNA. The repertoire holds around 80,000 clones, with approximately 90% as singletons. This specimen belongs to a study of blood T cell repertoires in COVID-19. In the study overall: Specimens from acute and convalescent COVID-19 originated in the United States, Italy and Spain. Nucleic acid was either cDNA or gDNA, and it came from T cells, B-cell-depleted T cells, or PBMCs.

This chain uses TRBV15 with TRBJ2-5; 8 bases agree with TRBD2. The sequence came from a man in his 60s with acute or convalescent COVID-19. The sequenced material came from peripheral blood. CDR3 in amino acids: CATSRARLARGETQYF. The CDR3 bases are TGTGCCACCAGCAGGGCAAGACTAGCGAGAGGAGAGACCCAGTACTTC.